This T cell receptor (beta chain) was sequenced for a study of T cells after yellow fever vaccination (dated by TCRdb to about 2019). A note on the overall study: Libraries from fractions with low cell numbers were prepared with the SMART-Seq v4 Ultra Low Input RNA kit. Two healthy male donors, one aged 18 to 29 and one aged 30 to 40 years, were included in the cohort. Blood was collected at multiple timepoints before and after primary and secondary immunization, and bulk PBMC replicates and cell subsets were isolated. To follow T-cell clones before and after both primary and booster YFV17D yellow fever vaccination, bulk TCR alpha and beta repertoires underwent longitudinal sequencing. Here is what the overall study found, with its caveats: The study included only two donors, which limits how far the findings can be generalized. Compared with the primary T-cell response, the secondary T-cell response was faster but weaker, reaching its peak on day 5 rather than on day 15. Because abundant contaminating clonotypes from the bulk population could be contained in FACS-sorted repertoires, computational filtering was required. Most clones expanded after primary vaccination (roughly 96% of CD4 and 88% of CD8) were re-detected after the booster, suggesting that broad memory maintenance occurred. A small share of clonotypes occurred in both CD4 and CD8 compartments, likely arising from convergent recombination.

Spanning cysteine to phenylalanine, the CDR3 consists of 15 amino acids. The kept DNA is CDR3 alone, 45 bases in frame from the first base. The CDR1 and CDR2 encoded by the germline V gene are LGHNT and FRNRAP. The junction shows trimming of 2 bases on V and 5 bases on J, plus 13 bases between the germline ends. The listed sequencing device is Illumina NovaSeq 6000. TCR cDNA was synthesized by 5'RACE template switching, through which a universal primer site and unique molecular identifiers were introduced. Priming of cDNA synthesis was performed from both the TCR alpha and TCR beta constant segments. Libraries were amplified in two PCR steps, with sample barcodes and sequencing adapters added in the second step. Sequencing of the libraries was done on either Illumina HiSeq 2500 (2x100 bp) or NovaSeq (2x150 bp). As for the authors' bioinformatics: Reads were demultiplexed and collapsed into UMI consensus sequences with MIGEC, and V(D)J alignment was performed with MiXCR. Vaccine-responding clonotypes were defined with edgeR using replicate PBMC samples, requiring FDR below 0.01 and a log2 fold change above 5 up to day 15. Each bulk clonotype received a CD4 or CD8 identity based on whether the sequenced CD4 or CD8 repertoire contained that clonotype at higher abundance. Using fastp at Q25 and MiXCR, TCRdb reprocessed the public reads and kept productive beta chains. Rows are combined by CDR3 protein, so each entry shows the most common genes and DNA. None of the V and J calls come from the authors' own analysis; TCRdb made them. This sample lists some 160,000 distinct CDR3 sequences; over 7% were detected once. Around 35% of the sample belongs to the ten largest clones.

Worth noting for this clonotype: Its specific antigen is unknown. Per-base quality was not reported, and no clone a single base away is much larger than it.

Read against the paper, the sample's treatment or condition label means: live attenuated yellow fever vaccine strain. A standard Ficoll-Paque protocol was used to isolate PBMCs from peripheral blood. Dynabeads CD4 and CD8 positive selection kits were used to isolate CD4 and CD8 T-cell fractions. TriZol was used to extract RNA from bulk PBMCs, CD4 and CD8 fractions, and dextramer-positive and dextramer-negative fractions. Sample: CD8+ T cells sorted from PBMCs, taken 45 days after the yellow fever booster vaccination. The chain joins TRBV12-5 to TRBJ2-1; the best D guess is TRBD1, with 6 bases matching. This TCR was sampled from a young man who received the YFV17D yellow fever vaccine. The DNA is as follows: TGTGCTAGTGGTTTGCCACGGACAGCGAACAATGAGCAGTTCTTC. It encodes CASGLPRTANNEQFF.